Following are 15 T cell receptor beta chains from one sample sequenced in a study of human T cells and chemical hapten exposure. Time point of the sample: pre-sensitization, week 0. Treatment indicated: therapeutic diphenylcyclopropenone sensitization with weekly scalp DPC. TCRdb analysed the RACE reads with MiXCR anew, one entry per CDR3 protein. The table has 100,000 to 150,000 distinct CDR3 sequences, about 13% seen once; the top ten hold 2.8%. Sequences were derived from whole blood, sampled in connection with sensitization to the hapten diphenylcyclopropenone (DPC). These receptors were taken from a woman aged 18-29 years with alopecia areata. Some clones in this sample may be carry-over from other donors' samples.

This clonotype turned up a few times. V usage is TRBV20-1 and J usage is TRBJ1-3, with TRBD1 as a possible D gene (5 bases). The V end was cut by 5 bases, the J end by 0 bases, with 17 bases between. Germline V gene data show CDR1 as DFQATT and CDR2 as SNEGSKA (reference sequence). This CDR3 has 16 amino acids. In DNA, the CDR3 is TGCAGTGCTGAAAAGACGGGACGTTTCTCTGGAAACACCATATATTTT. It codes for CSAEKTGRFSGNTIYF.

This clonotype was seen a few times. The chain joins TRBV14 to TRBJ1-1; D is possibly TRBD1 (6 bases). Trimming took 4 bases from V and 1 from J, leaving 13 bases between them. In germline, CDR1 is SGHDN, CDR2 FVKESK. This CDR3 spans 15 amino acids. CDR3 nucleotides: TGTGCCAGCAGCCGGAGGACAGCCCCGAACACTGAAGCTTTCTTT. Encoded protein: CASSRRTAPNTEAFF.

V is TRBV28 and J is TRBJ2-7; 8 bases line up with TRBD2. The trim removed 2 bases at V and 3 bases at J, leaving 3 bases unmatched. The CDR3 consists of 14 residues. Looked up from germline, CDR1 is MDHEN and CDR2 is SYDVKM. The CDR3 region has the DNA TGTGCCAGCAGTTTAAAGCGGGGGTACTACGAGCAGTACTTC. Protein: CASSLKRGYYEQYF.

This clonotype has a count of ten or more. The J gene is TRBJ2-7, the V gene TRBV7-9; the match to TRBD1 covers 7 bases. This CDR3 comprises 12 residues. V lost 6 bases and J lost 4; bases outside the gene matches: 3. Germline assignment: CDR1 SEHNR and CDR2 FQNEAQ (reference sequence). DNA for the CDR3: TGTGCCAGCAGGATGGGACAGTACGAGCAGTACTTC. It specifies CASRMGQYEQYF.

The chain links TRBV4-2 to TRBJ1-1, with D tentatively TRBD1 (5 bases). The V gene's germline CDR1 is LGHNA and CDR2 YNFKEQ. The length of the CDR3 is 15 residues. V was trimmed by 4 bases and J by 0 bases, leaving 12 bases between them. Here the CDR3 DNA reads TGTGCCAGCAGCCCTTTTGGGACCCTGAACACTGAAGCTTTCTTT. Amino acid sequence: CASSPFGTLNTEAFF.

The genes are TRBV10-3 and TRBJ2-7; unclear D gene. V was shortened by 2 bases and J by 2 bases, with 10 bases between the two germline ends. Germline assignment: CDR1 ENHRY and CDR2 SYGVKD. The CDR3 is 14 amino acids. The CDR3 is CAISEKATTYEQYF. The CDR3 DNA reads TGTGCCATCAGTGAGAAGGCTACGACCTACGAGCAGTACTTC.

This clonotype has a count of ten or more. The J gene is TRBJ1-1, the V gene TRBV4-2, with 7 nucleotides matching TRBD1. The germline V gene encodes CDR1 LGHNA and CDR2 YNFKEQ. V was pared by 4 bases and J by 1 base, with 3 bases of the junction left unmatched. The CDR3 runs 14 residues. CDR3 amino acids: CASSRGTENTEAFF. As DNA, the CDR3 is TGTGCCAGCAGCCGGGGGACAGAGAACACTGAAGCTTTCTTT.

The V gene is TRBV19, the J gene TRBJ2-1; perhaps D is TRBD1 or TRBD2 (6 bases each). Germline CDR1 reads LNHDA; CDR2 reads SQIVND (reference sequence). CDR3 size: 15 residues. Between the trimmed V and J ends, which lost 4 bases and 1 base, there was a span of 11 bases. CDR3 amino acids: CASSKWGASYNEQFF. For the CDR3, the DNA is TGTGCCAGTAGTAAATGGGGGGCATCCTACAATGAGCAGTTCTTC.

This clonotype has more than one count but fewer than ten. This chain links TRBV19 with TRBJ2-1, with a tentative D call TRBD2 (6 bases). This CDR3 spans 14 amino acids. Trimming removed 4 bases from V and 3 bases from J, with 10 bases in between. The germline CDR1 and CDR2 sequences are LNHDA and SQIVND (reference sequence). CDR3 loop: CASSTGEVYNEQFF. The DNA for the CDR3 is TGTGCCAGTAGTACGGGGGAGGTCTACAATGAGCAGTTCTTC.

Many counts were recorded for this clonotype. The CDR3 DNA follows: TGCAGCGTACGGGACGGAATCTACGAGCAGTACTTC. It encodes CSVRDGIYEQYF. This sequence joins TRBV29-1 and TRBJ2-7; D possibly uses TRBD1 or TRBD2 (5 bases each). V gave up 6 bases and J gave up 3 bases, with 12 bases separating them. The CDR3 extends over 12 amino acids. Germline V CDR1 and CDR2: SQVTM, ANQGSEA.

This clonotype was picked up a small number of times. The chain carries TRBV18 and TRBJ2-4; D may be TRBD1 (7 bases). V was shortened by 4 bases and J by 4 bases, with 17 bases between the two germline ends. Per the germline V gene, CDR1 is KGHSH and CDR2 is LQKENI. The CDR3 contains 16 residues. The CDR3 reads CASSRPLQGGKNIQYF. The CDR3 nucleotides read TGTGCCAGCTCACGCCCCCTCCAGGGGGGAAAAAACATTCAGTACTTC. The full variable domain, completed using reference TRBV18 and TRBJ2-4, is NAGVMQNPRHLVRRRGQEARLRCSPMKGHSHVYWYRQLPEEGLKFMVYLQKENIIDESGMPKERFSAEFPKEGPSILRIQQVVRGDSAAYFCASSRPLQGGKNIQYFGAGTRLSVL.

This clonotype was picked up many times. The chain joins TRBV28 to TRBJ1-2; the D is unclear. The CDR3 loop spans 14 amino acids. V lost 3 bases and J lost 4, with 12 bases in between. Germline loops: CDR1 MDHEN, CDR2 SYDVKM. In nucleotides, the CDR3 is TGTGCCAGCAGTTTGGGTGGGCGCGGCTATGGCTACACCTTC. Its protein is CASSLGGRGYGYTF.

This clonotype has ten or more counts. The chain's CDR3 is CANLTARVDTQYF. The CDR3 DNA follows: TGCGCCAACCTAACGGCTAGAGTCGATACGCAGTATTTT. The gene calls are TRBV10-1 and TRBJ2-3; unclear D gene. The V and J ends lost 10 bases and 6 bases respectively, with 17 bases between them. The V gene's germline CDR1 is WNHNN and CDR2 SYGVQD (reference sequence). The CDR3 length is 13 residues.

This sequence joins TRBV4-1 and TRBJ1-5, with a possible D match to TRBD1 (5 bases). Trimming stripped 6 bases from V and 2 bases from J, with 14 bases between. Germline V gene lookup returns CDR1 MGHRA and CDR2 YSYEKL. CDR3 size: 15 residues. The CDR3 sequence is CASRGLLDGNQPQHF. CDR3 sequence (DNA): TGCGCCAGCAGGGGACTGCTGGACGGCAATCAGCCCCAGCATTTT.

In its sample, this clonotype was seen many times. The rearrangement uses TRBV12-3 or TRBV12-4 and TRBJ1-1; D is possibly TRBD1 (5 bases). There are 13 residues in the CDR3. V dropped 2 bases and J dropped 3 bases, with 7 bases sitting between them. The CDR3 DNA sequence: TGTGCCAGCAGTTTACAGGGATACACTGAAGCTTTCTTT. As protein: CASSLQGYTEAFF.